A selection of T cell receptor beta chains follows, all from one sample in a study of CD8 T cells in Susac syndrome. A single record per CDR3 protein comes from TCRdb applying MiXCR to the immunoSEQ multiplex PCR reads. The sample contains approximately 150,000 distinct CDR3 sequences, roughly nine tenths of which appear only once. Sample: CD4+ T cells from PBMCs. The receptors were gathered from a human donor in good health. Each CDR3 is given with its conserved first and last residue. A D gene is named only where the DNA matches it firmly. Expanded clones are given a class, and other clones once, few, many or no size at all.

TGCGCCAGCAGCCAAGATTCGCCTAGCGCATACTATGAGCAGTTCTTC	CASSQDSPSAYYEQFF	TRBJ2-1	TRBV4-3	NA	NA
TGCAGTGCCATACCGGGACAGAAGGTGGGGGCTGAAGCTTTCTTT	CSAIPGQKVGAEAFF	TRBJ1-1	TRBV20-1	TRBD1	NA
TGTGCCAGCACCTTTAGGGGTGGCTACACCTTC	CASTFRGGYTF	TRBJ1-2	TRBV12-3/TRBV12-4	NA	NA
TGTGCCAGCAGCTTCGGAGGGAATGAGCAGTTCTTC	CASSFGGNEQFF	TRBJ2-1	TRBV3-1	NA	NA
TGCGCCAGCAGCTTGGCGGGGAAGGTCGGCACAGATACGCAGTATTTT	CASSLAGKVGTDTQYF	TRBJ2-3	TRBV5-1	NA	NA
TGTGCCAGCGTAGCCTCGGGCACAGATACGCAGTATTTT	CASVASGTDTQYF	TRBJ2-3	TRBV6-2/TRBV6-3	NA	once
TGTGCCAGCAGTGCAGGGCTCGGCTATGGCTACACCTTC	CASSAGLGYGYTF	TRBJ1-2	TRBV2	NA	NA
TGCGCCAGCAGCTGGACTACACCCGCGAACACCGGGGAGCTGTTTTTT	CASSWTTPANTGELFF	TRBJ2-2	TRBV5-1	NA	few
TGTGCCAGCAGCCCCCGGACAGCCAGGGACACCGGGGAGCTGTTTTTT	CASSPRTARDTGELFF	TRBJ2-2	TRBV9	NA	NA
TGCAGTGCCGCCGGGGCTGGGGGACAGCCCCAGCATTTT	CSAAGAGGQPQHF	TRBJ1-5	TRBV20-1	NA	NA
TGTGCCAGCAGTGTGTCACAGGGGAGCGGTGAAAAACTGTTTTTT	CASSVSQGSGEKLFF	TRBJ1-4	TRBV25-1	TRBD1	NA
TGTGCCAGCAGCTTTGGGACTAGCGGGCTAATGGGCCAGTACTTC	CASSFGTSGLMGQYF	TRBJ2-5	TRBV7-2	TRBD2	NA
TGTGCCAGCAGTGAATGGTCGGGGAACTATGGCTACACCTTC	CASSEWSGNYGYTF	TRBJ1-2	TRBV2	NA	NA
TGTGAAACCGGGACGCCCAATCAGCCCCAGCATTTT	CETGTPNQPQHF	TRBJ1-5	TRBV5-6	NA	NA
TGTGCCAGTAGTGCCCTCCCGGCAGGGGGGGAGACTGAAGCTTTCTTT	CASSALPAGGETEAFF	TRBJ1-1	TRBV19	TRBD1	NA
TGTGCCAGCAGTGAGAAGGGCTACGAGCAGTACTTC	CASSEKGYEQYF	TRBJ2-7	TRBV6-1	NA	NA
TGTGCCAGCAGTTTATCGGGACTTGAGAAAGAGACCCAGTACTTC	CASSLSGLEKETQYF	TRBJ2-5	TRBV28	NA	NA
TGCGCCAGCAGCTTGTTAAGCGACACTGAAGCTTTCTTT	CASSLLSDTEAFF	TRBJ1-1	TRBV5-1	NA	NA
TGTGCCAGCAGCTTGTCACAGGATTGGACCCAGTACTTC	CASSLSQDWTQYF	TRBJ2-5	TRBV7-9	NA	NA
TGCGCCAGCAGCCAACCGCTCTCAACAGTCCCTGTTGGCTACACCTTC	CASSQPLSTVPVGYTF	TRBJ1-2	TRBV4-1	NA	NA
TGTGCCAGCAGTCGTGACAGGGATCCCTACAATGAGCAGTTCTTC	CASSRDRDPYNEQFF	TRBJ2-1	TRBV6-5	TRBD1	NA
TGCGCCAGCAGCTGGGGGGCTTCAGGCGCCTACGAGCAGTACTTC	CASSWGASGAYEQYF	TRBJ2-7	TRBV5-1	NA	NA
TGTGCCAGCTCACACGGGACGGCAGATACGCAGTATTTT	CASSHGTADTQYF	TRBJ2-3	TRBV18	NA	NA
TGTGCCATCAGTGGGGGGATAGGCCCAGATACGCAGTATTTT	CAISGGIGPDTQYF	TRBJ2-3	TRBV10-3	NA	NA
TGCAGCGTTGAATACGGACAGGGTACTGAAGCTTTCTTT	CSVEYGQGTEAFF	TRBJ1-1	TRBV29-1	TRBD1	NA
TGTGCCTGGGATCGGGACAGGGGATGGACCCAGTACTTC	CAWDRDRGWTQYF	TRBJ2-5	TRBV30	TRBD1	NA
TGTGCCAGCAGCTTGGTTGAGGAAGTGAGCACAGATACGCAGTATTTT	CASSLVEEVSTDTQYF	TRBJ2-3	TRBV5-6	NA	NA
TGCAGTGCTAGGAACTGGGCGCGCAATCAGCCCCAGCATTTT	CSARNWARNQPQHF	TRBJ1-5	TRBV20-1	NA	NA
TGTGCCAGCAGATCCCGGGGGGGGGCGCCCTACGAGCAGTACTTC	CASRSRGGAPYEQYF	TRBJ2-7	TRBV27	TRBD2	NA
TGCGCCAGCAGCTTGCGAGGGGACGGCACCGGGGAGCTGTTTTTT	CASSLRGDGTGELFF	TRBJ2-2	TRBV5-1	NA	NA